These T cell receptor beta chains were read from a single sample in a study of identical twins. MiXCR, applied by TCRdb to the 5' RACE reads, yields one record per CDR3 protein. The sample carries about 340,000 distinct CDR3 sequences, approximately 9.1% recorded once. Material: naive T cells sorted from blood. These receptors originate from a woman between 45 and 65 years old in good health. The CDR3 runs from the conserved cysteine through the conserved F or W. The order of the fields is CDR3 protein, CDR3 DNA, clone size, V gene, CDR3 length, D gene, J gene. A D gene is named only where the DNA matches it firmly. Clone size appears in some rows only: once, few, many, or a class for an expanded clone.

CDR3aa: CATVRYLANTGELFF; CDR3nt: TGTGCCACCGTGCGGTACCTTGCGAACACCGGGGAGCTGTTTTTT; abundance: few; v_gene: TRBV2; len: 15; d_gene: .; j_gene: TRBJ2-2
CDR3aa: CASSLGRGSDTQYF; CDR3nt: TGTGCCAGCAGTTTAGGACGCGGGTCGGATACGCAGTATTTT; abundance: many; v_gene: TRBV12-3/TRBV12-4; len: 14; d_gene: .; j_gene: TRBJ2-3
CDR3aa: CASRPSQGAAPGELFF; CDR3nt: TGTGCCAGTAGGCCATCACAGGGGGCGGCCCCCGGGGAGCTGTTTTTT; abundance: .; v_gene: TRBV19; len: 16; d_gene: TRBD1; j_gene: TRBJ2-2
CDR3aa: CASSYQGSFGNTIYF; CDR3nt: TGTGCCAGCAGTTACCAGGGAAGTTTTGGAAACACCATATATTTT; abundance: .; v_gene: TRBV6-5; len: 15; d_gene: .; j_gene: TRBJ1-3
CDR3aa: CASSLPQREAGDEQFF; CDR3nt: TGCGCCAGCAGCTTACCACAAAGGGAGGCAGGAGATGAGCAGTTCTTC; abundance: many; v_gene: TRBV5-1; len: 16; d_gene: .; j_gene: TRBJ2-1
CDR3aa: CASSLGFGEQYF; CDR3nt: TGTGCCAGCAGCTTGGGGTTCGGCGAGCAGTACTTC; abundance: .; v_gene: TRBV27; len: 12; d_gene: .; j_gene: TRBJ2-7
CDR3aa: CASSILVGGELFF; CDR3nt: TGTGCCAGTAGTATACTAGTGGGCGGGGAGCTGTTTTTT; abundance: .; v_gene: TRBV19; len: 13; d_gene: .; j_gene: TRBJ2-2
CDR3aa: CASSFRDAGELFF; CDR3nt: TGTGCCAGCAGCTTTCGGGACGCCGGGGAGCTGTTTTTT; abundance: .; v_gene: TRBV11-3; len: 13; d_gene: .; j_gene: TRBJ2-2
CDR3aa: CASSSRADTEAFF; CDR3nt: TGTGCCAGCAGTTCAAGGGCGGACACTGAAGCTTTCTTT; abundance: few; v_gene: TRBV6-6; len: 13; d_gene: .; j_gene: TRBJ1-1
CDR3aa: CASSLKGAGSPLHF; CDR3nt: TGTGCCAGCAGCTTAAAAGGGGCAGGGTCACCCCTCCACTTT; abundance: few; v_gene: TRBV7-3; len: 14; d_gene: .; j_gene: TRBJ1-6
CDR3aa: CSARWGDNEQFF; CDR3nt: TGCAGTGCTAGATGGGGGGACAATGAGCAGTTCTTC; abundance: .; v_gene: TRBV20-1; len: 12; d_gene: .; j_gene: TRBJ2-1
CDR3aa: CASSKQINEKLFF; CDR3nt: TGTGCCAGCAGTAAACAGATTAATGAAAAACTGTTTTTT; abundance: .; v_gene: TRBV27; len: 13; d_gene: .; j_gene: TRBJ1-4
CDR3aa: CATRQDRGPGEQYF; CDR3nt: TGTGCCACCAGGCAGGACAGGGGACCGGGGGAGCAGTACTTC; abundance: .; v_gene: TRBV15; len: 14; d_gene: TRBD1; j_gene: TRBJ2-7
CDR3aa: CASRAGTSSVNEQFF; CDR3nt: TGTGCCAGCAGGGCCGGGACTAGCTCGGTGAATGAGCAGTTCTTC; abundance: .; v_gene: TRBV27; len: 15; d_gene: TRBD2; j_gene: TRBJ2-1
CDR3aa: CASSPGTSGSRYNEQFF; CDR3nt: TGCGCCAGCAGCCCCGGGACTAGCGGGAGTAGGTACAATGAGCAGTTCTTC; abundance: .; v_gene: TRBV5-1; len: 17; d_gene: TRBD2; j_gene: TRBJ2-1
CDR3aa: CASSSGGGEQFF; CDR3nt: TGTGCCAGCAGCTCCGGGGGGGGTGAGCAGTTCTTC; abundance: few; v_gene: TRBV2; len: 12; d_gene: TRBD2; j_gene: TRBJ2-1
CDR3aa: CASSLGGQARGVREQYF; CDR3nt: TGTGCCAGCAGCTTGGGGGGACAGGCCCGTGGGGTGAGGGAGCAGTACTTC; abundance: .; v_gene: TRBV5-6; len: 17; d_gene: TRBD1; j_gene: TRBJ2-7
CDR3aa: CASLPASGSETQYF; CDR3nt: TGTGCCAGTCTCCCGGCTAGCGGGTCAGAGACCCAGTACTTC; abundance: few; v_gene: TRBV2; len: 14; d_gene: TRBD2; j_gene: TRBJ2-5
CDR3aa: CSADAGRGQETQYF; CDR3nt: TGCAGTGCCGACGCGGGGCGGGGTCAAGAGACCCAGTACTTC; abundance: few; v_gene: TRBV20-1; len: 14; d_gene: .; j_gene: TRBJ2-5
CDR3aa: CASSQVKWNTGELFF; CDR3nt: TGTGCCAGCAGTCAAGTCAAATGGAACACCGGGGAGCTGTTTTTT; abundance: few; v_gene: TRBV3-1; len: 15; d_gene: .; j_gene: TRBJ2-2
CDR3aa: CASSFPLWPRGQKANNEQFF; CDR3nt: TGTGCCAGCAGCTTTCCCTTGTGGCCCCGCGGGCAGAAAGCTAACAATGAGCAGTTCTTC; abundance: few; v_gene: TRBV11-3; len: 20; d_gene: .; j_gene: TRBJ2-1
CDR3aa: CSATQVGLGIINEQFF; CDR3nt: TGCAGTGCTACACAAGTGGGACTTGGGATAATAAATGAGCAGTTCTTC; abundance: .; v_gene: TRBV20-1; len: 16; d_gene: .; j_gene: TRBJ2-1
CDR3aa: CASSPQSWMIGTGGINEQFF; CDR3nt: TGTGCCAGCAGCCCACAATCCTGGATGATTGGAACGGGAGGCATCAATGAGCAGTTCTTC; abundance: .; v_gene: TRBV14; len: 20; d_gene: TRBD2; j_gene: TRBJ2-1
CDR3aa: CSATRETEAFF; CDR3nt: TGCAGTGCTACTAGGGAAACTGAAGCTTTCTTT; abundance: .; v_gene: TRBV20-1; len: 11; d_gene: .; j_gene: TRBJ1-1
CDR3aa: CASSTRVQIQETQYF; CDR3nt: TGTGCCAGTAGTACAAGGGTACAGATACAAGAGACCCAGTACTTC; abundance: few; v_gene: TRBV19; len: 15; d_gene: .; j_gene: TRBJ2-5
CDR3aa: CSARESEDFYNSPLHF; CDR3nt: TGCAGTGCTAGAGAATCCGAGGACTTTTATAATTCACCCCTCCACTTT; abundance: few; v_gene: TRBV20-1; len: 16; d_gene: .; j_gene: TRBJ1-6
CDR3aa: CASSEGGNQPQHF; CDR3nt: TGTGCCAGCAGCGAGGGGGGAAATCAGCCCCAGCATTTT; abundance: many; v_gene: TRBV9; len: 13; d_gene: .; j_gene: TRBJ1-5
CDR3aa: CASSLYGGYTF; CDR3nt: TGTGCCAGCAGCCTATACGGTGGCTACACCTTC; abundance: many; v_gene: TRBV11-2; len: 11; d_gene: .; j_gene: TRBJ1-2
CDR3aa: CASSQGARTEAFF; CDR3nt: TGTGCCAGCAGCCAAGGGGCGAGGACTGAAGCTTTCTTT; abundance: .; v_gene: TRBV3-1; len: 13; d_gene: .; j_gene: TRBJ1-1
CDR3aa: CATGQNEQFF; CDR3nt: TGTGCCACTGGACAGAATGAGCAGTTCTTC; abundance: many; v_gene: TRBV10-3; len: 10; d_gene: .; j_gene: TRBJ2-1
CDR3aa: CASSLGQGGYTF; CDR3nt: TGTGCCAGCAGTTTGGGACAGGGAGGCTACACCTTC; abundance: few; v_gene: TRBV12-3/TRBV12-4; len: 12; d_gene: TRBD1; j_gene: TRBJ1-2
CDR3aa: CASTWDRQTQYF; CDR3nt: TGCGCCAGCACCTGGGACAGACAGACCCAGTACTTC; abundance: .; v_gene: TRBV5-1; len: 12; d_gene: TRBD1; j_gene: TRBJ2-5
CDR3aa: CASSWELAGVTDTQYF; CDR3nt: TGCGCCAGCAGCTGGGAACTAGCGGGAGTCACAGATACGCAGTATTTT; abundance: .; v_gene: TRBV5-1; len: 16; d_gene: TRBD2; j_gene: TRBJ2-3
CDR3aa: CASSGPGTGRGNEQFF; CDR3nt: TGTGCCAGCAGTGGGCCCGGGACAGGAAGGGGTAATGAGCAGTTCTTC; abundance: many; v_gene: TRBV12-3/TRBV12-4; len: 16; d_gene: TRBD1; j_gene: TRBJ2-1
CDR3aa: CASSLDAEETQYF; CDR3nt: TGTGCCAGCAGTTTAGACGCAGAAGAGACCCAGTACTTC; abundance: .; v_gene: TRBV28; len: 13; d_gene: .; j_gene: TRBJ2-5
CDR3aa: CASSMTSGAYNEQFF; CDR3nt: TGTGCCAGCAGTATGACTAGCGGGGCCTACAATGAGCAGTTCTTC; abundance: .; v_gene: TRBV2; len: 15; d_gene: TRBD2; j_gene: TRBJ2-1
CDR3aa: CSQTSGGVNEQFF; CDR3nt: TGCAGTCAGACTAGCGGGGGGGTCAATGAGCAGTTCTTC; abundance: few; v_gene: TRBV20-1; len: 13; d_gene: TRBD2; j_gene: TRBJ2-1